This T cell receptor beta chain was retrieved from a study of blood T cell repertoires in COVID-19. Looking at the study overall: Samples representing acute and convalescent COVID-19 were sourced from the United States, Italy and Spain.

Germline V gives CDR1 MGHDK, CDR2 SYGVNS. The CDR3 contains 14 residues. V lost 3 bases and J 9 bases, leaving 12 bases between the germline ends. This clone was observed at least ten times. Some clones are missing from TCRdb's copy, which holds only in-frame ones; the method was immunoSEQ multiplex PCR. The repertoire consists of under 350,000 clones, with around 92% occurring once and the leading ten covering 1.5% to 2%. The chain has TRBV25-1 and TRBJ1-6; possible D gene TRBD1, 5 bases. The specimen was peripheral blood. This TCR came from a woman aged 30 to 39 with COVID-19, enrolled during active disease. In DNA, the CDR3 is TGTGCCAGCAGTGATGCAGGGATGAGTTCACCCCTCCACTTT. Amino acid sequence: CASSDAGMSSPLHF.